Shown below are 29 T cell receptor beta chains from a single sample sequenced in a study of cytomegalovirus exposure and HLA in healthy donors. Only in-frame clones appear in the TCRdb table, and some are missing; sequencing was by immunoSEQ multiplex PCR. The sample carries over 110,000 clones, approximately 84% recorded once. Sequenced input: PBMCs. Source of these receptors: a young woman in good health and CMV-seronegative.

The chain links TRBV11-2 to TRBJ2-5; 8 bases are shared with TRBD1. Trimming cost V 2 bases and J 5 bases; bases outside gene matches: 7. The CDR3 sequence is 15 residues long. Germline V lookup: CDR1 SGHAT, CDR2 FQNNGV. This chain's CDR3 is CASSLITGGFETQYF. The CDR3, as DNA: TGTGCCAGCAGCTTAATTACAGGGGGGTTTGAGACCCAGTACTTC. The full variable domain, rest sourced from reference TRBV11-2 and TRBJ2-5, is EAGVAQSPRYKIIEKRQSVAFWCNPISGHATLYWYQQILGQGPKLLIQFQNNGVVDDSQLPKDRFSAERLKGVDSTLKIQPAKLEDSAVYLCASSLITGGFETQYFGPGTRLLVL.

The CDR3 loop reads CASSMTGYGSPLHF. The CDR3 DNA is TGTGCCAGCAGTATGACAGGGTATGGGTCACCCCTCCACTTT. The chain has TRBV6-1 and TRBJ1-6, with TRBD1 identical over 7 bases. Germline V CDR1 and CDR2: MNHNS, SASEGT. J was trimmed by 10 bases and V by 5 bases; bases with no gene match: 8. The CDR3 extends over 14 amino acids.

The chain has TRBV6-6 and TRBJ1-4; no definite D call. The germline V gene encodes CDR1 MNHNY and CDR2 SVGAGI (reference sequence). Trimming cost V 0 bases and J 8 bases, with 10 bases left between them. The CDR3 totals 14 residues. CDR3 in amino acids: CASSYSTGREKLFF. The CDR3, as DNA: TGTGCCAGCAGTTACTCGACGGGAAGGGAAAAACTGTTTTTT.

The chain joins TRBV9 to TRBJ2-3, with TRBD1 identical over 7 bases. The CDR3 spans 15 residues. V shed 4 bases, J shed 2 bases, and the junction held 7 bases outside the gene matches. Germline V gene lookup returns CDR1 SGDLS and CDR2 YYNGEE. The CDR3 protein is CASSPGTVLTDTQYF. CDR3 sequence (DNA): TGTGCCAGCAGCCCGGGGACAGTCCTCACAGATACGCAGTATTTT.

This clone showed up just a few times. The rearrangement links TRBV5-6 to TRBJ1-5; D possibly corresponds to TRBD1 (6 bases). The CDR3 consists of 14 residues. CDR1 and CDR2 (germline): SGHDT, YYEEEE. Trimming removed 4 bases at V and 5 bases at J, with 13 bases between. In nucleotides, the CDR3 is TGTGCCAGCAGCCGGAGGGGGGGGGATCAGCCCCAGCATTTT. Translated: CASSRRGGDQPQHF.

This sequence joins TRBV19 and TRBJ1-1; D is unresolved. V dropped 6 bases and J dropped 4 bases, with 12 bases sitting between them. CDR1 is LNHDA and CDR2 is SQIVND in the germline V gene (reference sequence). There are 13 residues in the CDR3. The CDR3 DNA reads as TGTGCCAGTAGCGGGCGGGTTCTCACTGAAGCTTTCTTT. Its translation: CASSGRVLTEAFF.

The chain recombines TRBV5-1 with TRBJ2-1, with 8 bases matching TRBD2. The CDR3 has 15 amino acids. The germline V gene encodes CDR1 SGHRS and CDR2 YFSETQ. With V trimmed by 4 bases and J by 6 bases, 9 bases remained unmatched. As DNA, the CDR3 is TGCGCCAGCAGCGTAAGCGGGGGCCCTTCCAATGAGCAGTTCTTC. The encoded protein is CASSVSGGPSNEQFF. The full variable domain, rest sourced from reference TRBV5-1 and TRBJ2-1, is KAGVTQTPRYLIKTRGQQVTLSCSPISGHRSVSWYQQTPGQGLQFLFEYFSETQRNKGNFPGRFSGRQFSNSRSEMNVSTLELGDSALYLCASSVSGGPSNEQFFGPGTRLTVL.

J is TRBJ1-2 and V is TRBV5-1; 8 bases line up with TRBD1. CDR3 length: 13 amino acids. Germline lookup yields CDR1 SGHRS and CDR2 YFSETQ. Losses at the gene ends were 4 bases for V and 7 bases for J; bases not matched to a gene: 6. CDR3 sequence (DNA): TGCGCCAGCAGCCCCTCGACAGGGGCTGGCTACACCTTC. This gives the protein CASSPSTGAGYTF.

The rearrangement joins TRBV2 to TRBJ2-5; 7 positions agree with TRBD1. The CDR3 is 14 residues long. J lost 2 bases, V lost 4 bases, and 4 bases had no gene match. Germline V gene sequence: CDR1 SNHLY, CDR2 FYNNEI. CDR3: CASSVGQLQETQYF. CDR3 DNA: TGTGCCAGCAGTGTGGGACAGTTACAAGAGACCCAGTACTTC. Supplemented by reference TRBV2 and TRBJ2-5, the full variable domain reads EPEVTQTPSHQVTQMGQEVILRCVPISNHLYFYWYRQILGQKVEFLVSFYNNEISEKSEIFDDQFSVERPDGSNFTLKIRSTKLEDSAMYFCASSVGQLQETQYFGPGTRLLVL.

CDR3 sequence: CASSPRGDFYNEQFF. Written as DNA, the CDR3 is TGCGCCAGCAGCCCCCGGGGGGACTTCTACAATGAGCAGTTCTTC. The rearrangement uses TRBV5-1 and TRBJ2-1; TRBD2 matches 7 bases. The CDR3 has 15 residues. Germline assignment: CDR1 SGHRS and CDR2 YFSETQ. V dropped 4 bases and J dropped 3; count of bases not matched to a gene: 7.

This chain uses TRBV5-4 with TRBJ2-2; D perhaps matches TRBD2 (6 bases). V was cut by 4 bases and J by 5 bases, with 9 bases left in between. The V gene's germline CDR1 is SGHNT and CDR2 YYREEE (reference sequence). This CDR3 contains 13 residues. In DNA form, the CDR3 reads TGTGCCAGCAGCACACTAGCAACCGGGGAGCTGTTTTTT. This encodes CASSTLATGELFF.

CDR3 DNA: TGTGCCAGCAGCTTGACTAGCGGGTACCAAGAGACCCAGTACTTC. This encodes CASSLTSGYQETQYF. This rearrangement joins TRBV5-6 to TRBJ2-5, with 9 bases matching TRBD2. Germline CDR1 reads SGHDT; CDR2 reads YYEEEE. This CDR3 is built from 15 residues. V lost 1 base and J lost 0; bases outside the gene matches: 1.

This clone was seen a few times. This chain connects TRBV7-9 to TRBJ1-2, with D unresolved. The CDR3 runs 11 residues. CDR1 and CDR2 (germline): SEHNR, FQNEAQ (reference sequence). V lost 5 bases, J lost 8 bases, and 9 bases lay in between. CDR3 DNA sequence: TGTGCCAGCAGCCGAGGTCGGGGCTACACCTTC. Translation gives CASSRGRGYTF.

The CDR3 DNA reads TGTGCCACCAGCCGTACTCAAGCGGAGTCAGATACGCAGTATTTT. This gives the protein CATSRTQAESDTQYF. The gene calls are TRBV15 and TRBJ2-3, with D perhaps matching TRBD2 (5 bases). The length of the CDR3 is 15 residues. Germline V gene data show CDR1 as LNHNV and CDR2 as YYDKDF (reference sequence). The V end lost 5 bases, the J end lost 4 bases, and 16 bases lay between the germline ends. Filled out from reference TRBV15 and TRBJ2-3, the complete variable domain reads DAMVIQNPRYQVTQFGKPVTLSCSQTLNHNVMYWYQQKSSQAPKLLFHYYDKDFNNEADTPDNFQSRRPNTSFCFLDIRSPGLGDTAMYLCATSRTQAESDTQYFGPGTRLTVL.

The chain recombines TRBV28 with TRBJ2-5, with 11 bases fitting TRBD1. The CDR3 is 15 residues long. The trim removed 5 bases at V and 6 bases at J, leaving 8 bases unmatched. Germline CDR1 is MDHEN and CDR2 is SYDVKM. Here the CDR3 DNA reads TGTGCCAGCAGTCTACCGGGACAGGGGGGGAAGACCCAGTACTTC. It specifies CASSLPGQGGKTQYF.

The chain has TRBV11-1 and TRBJ2-5; possible D gene TRBD2, 6 bases. V lost 3 bases to trimming and J lost 5 bases, with 16 bases between them. Germline CDR1 reads SGHAT; CDR2 reads FQDESV (reference sequence). This CDR3 spans 15 amino acids. CDR3 DNA sequence: TGTGCCAGCAGCTTTATCGGGGAGGTGAGGGAGACCCAGTACTTC. Translated: CASSFIGEVRETQYF.

V gene TRBV7-8 combines with J gene TRBJ1-4, with D possibly being TRBD1 (5 bases). With 5 bases removed from V and 3 bases from J, the gap between germline ends came to 10 bases. In germline, CDR1 is SGHVS, CDR2 FQNEAQ. The CDR3 is 14 amino acids. The CDR3 loop reads CASSIWDSNEKLFF. The DNA of the CDR3 is TGTGCCAGCAGCATATGGGACTCTAATGAAAAACTGTTTTTT.

V usage is TRBV19 and J usage is TRBJ1-4; D perhaps matches TRBD1 (5 bases). In germline, CDR1 is LNHDA, CDR2 SQIVND (reference sequence). This CDR3 contains 13 residues. Trimming stripped 4 bases from V and 10 bases from J, with 13 bases between. CDR3 bases: TGTGCCAGTAGTAGTCAGGGAAAGGGAAAACTGTTTTTT. Translated: CASSSQGKGKLFF.

This clone was seen more than once but under ten times. The J gene is TRBJ1-2, the V gene TRBV6-1; D might be TRBD1 (6 bases). The germline CDR1 and CDR2 sequences are MNHNS and SASEGT. The CDR3 spans 13 residues. Between the trimmed V and J ends, which lost 6 bases and 2 bases, there was a span of 10 bases. This chain's CDR3 is CASRTGQNYGYTF. CDR3 in DNA: TGTGCCAGCAGGACGGGACAAAACTATGGCTACACCTTC.

This clone was seen a handful of times. The rearrangement uses TRBV4-2 and TRBJ2-7; maybe TRBD2 (6 bases). CDR3 length: 13 residues. V gave up 0 bases and J gave up 5 bases, with 8 bases separating them. Germline CDR1 LGHNA, CDR2 YNFKEQ. CDR3 nucleotides: TGTGCCAGCAGCCAAGAACGGAGGGACGAGCAGTACTTC. Protein: CASSQERRDEQYF.

This chain uses TRBV19 with TRBJ1-5, with a possible D match to TRBD1 (6 bases). Germline-derived CDR1 and CDR2 are LNHDA and SQIVND (reference sequence). CDR3 length equals 14 residues. V was trimmed by 7 bases and J by 3 bases, leaving 13 bases between them. The CDR3 loop is CASNGGQNNQPQHF. For the CDR3, the DNA is TGTGCCAGTAACGGGGGGCAGAACAATCAGCCCCAGCATTTT.

The CDR3 coding sequence is TGTGCCAGCAGTGCGGGACTAGCGGCAGGGGATACGCAGTATTTT. This encodes CASSAGLAAGDTQYF. This chain links TRBV2 with TRBJ2-3; 11 nucleotides align to TRBD2. J lost 6 bases, V lost 4 bases, and 6 bases had no gene match. The CDR3 is made up of 15 amino acids. CDR1 and CDR2 from the germline V gene are SNHLY and FYNNEI.

Here the CDR3 reads CASKPTGEGSPLHF. The CDR3 nucleotides are TGTGCCAGCAAACCGACAGGGGAGGGGTCACCCCTCCACTTT. V gene TRBV18 combines with J gene TRBJ1-6; TRBD1 aligns across 8 bases. Germline CDR1 and CDR2: KGHSH and LQKENI. V gave up 8 bases and J gave up 10 bases; unmatched junction bases: 10. There are 14 residues in the CDR3.

This chain links TRBV7-6 with TRBJ2-5; no firm D call. Deletions cut 6 bases from V and 7 bases from J, with 18 bases between. The CDR3 spans 14 residues. In germline, CDR1 is SGHVS, CDR2 FNYEAQ. CDR3 nucleotide sequence: TGTGCCAGCAGTACTGTAAGCAGGCTGGGGACCCAGTACTTC. As protein: CASSTVSRLGTQYF.

This clone was detected a few times. Other DNA sequences in the sample encode the same CDR3. The chain employs TRBV28 and TRBJ1-5, with 8 bases lining up with TRBD1. The CDR3 runs 14 residues. Germline-derived CDR1 and CDR2 are MDHEN and SYDVKM. The V segment lost 3 bases and the J segment 5 bases; nucleotides outside the gene matches: 3. CDR3 loop: CASSLGQAHQPQHF. The CDR3 region has the DNA TGTGCCAGCAGTTTGGGACAGGCTCATCAGCCCCAGCATTTT.

Only a few counts were recorded for this clone. This chain connects TRBV6-6 to TRBJ1-3; D possibly corresponds to TRBD1 (5 bases). The V and J ends lost 2 bases and 1 base respectively, with 9 bases between them. This CDR3 spans 15 amino acids. Germline V lookup: CDR1 MNHNY, CDR2 SVGAGI (reference sequence). The chain's CDR3 is CASSYRGGSGNTIYF. The CDR3 coding sequence is TGTGCCAGCAGTTACAGGGGTGGATCTGGAAACACCATATATTTT.

The chain uses TRBV5-1 and TRBJ2-7; the match to TRBD1 covers 9 bases. There are 15 residues in the CDR3. Germline assignment: CDR1 SGHRS and CDR2 YFSETQ. After removal of 3 bases from V and 5 bases from J, the junction contained 9 bases not matched to a gene. The CDR3 protein is CASSSSGTGTNEQYF. CDR3 DNA: TGCGCCAGCAGCTCCTCCGGGACAGGGACCAACGAGCAGTACTTC.

The CDR3 sequence is CASSPSGGSYNEQFF. The CDR3, as DNA: TGTGCCAGCAGCCCTAGCGGGGGTTCCTACAATGAGCAGTTCTTC. The chain has TRBV5-4 and TRBJ2-1, with TRBD2 matching over 10 bases. After removal of 4 bases from V and 1 base from J, the junction contained 2 bases not matched to a gene. CDR1 SGHNT and CDR2 YYREEE come from the germline V gene (reference sequence). The CDR3 has 15 amino acids.

The chain links TRBV28 to TRBJ1-2; TRBD1 aligns across 9 bases. J gave up 8 bases and V 2 bases, and 9 bases lay outside the gene matches. CDR1 is MDHEN and CDR2 is SYDVKM in the germline V gene. CDR3 length: 15 amino acids. CDR3 sequence reads: CASSLAGTGSRGYTF. As DNA, the CDR3 is TGTGCCAGCAGTTTAGCGGGGACAGGGAGCCGGGGCTACACCTTC.